What follows describes a single T cell receptor (beta chain). Its matching antigen is unknown. Patients included in sequencing had previously demonstrated CD8+CD57+ cell expansion by flow cytometry. This CDR3 spans 14 amino acids. CDR1 SEHNR and CDR2 FQNEAQ come from the germline V gene (reference sequence). The junction had 12 bases not matched to a gene; V was cut back by 3 bases and J by 13 bases. This sample was taken from a study of CD8+CD57+ T cells in acquired aplastic anemia. For the study at large: The average for DNA from sorted CD4+ and CD8+ cells was approximately 3.2 ug.

The study's findings and limits: Patients and controls were not found to differ significantly in CD8+ Simpson's diversity.

It was genomic DNA that served as the template for profiling TCR beta VDJ and CDR3. Using its own MiXCR run on the reads, TCRdb lists one record per CDR3 protein. The table shows a few hundred thousand distinct CDR3 sequences, with 70% to 85% occurring only once. The V gene is TRBV7-9, the J gene TRBJ2-3, with 8 bases that match TRBD2. The specimen was sorted CD4+, CD8+, or CD8+CD57+ T cells (not recorded which) from PBMCs. This receptor was obtained from a human donor with aplastic anemia. CDR3 amino acids: CASSFAGGRGSEYF. CDR3 sequence (DNA): TGTGCCAGCAGCTTTGCGGGAGGTCGCGGTAGCGAGTATTTT.